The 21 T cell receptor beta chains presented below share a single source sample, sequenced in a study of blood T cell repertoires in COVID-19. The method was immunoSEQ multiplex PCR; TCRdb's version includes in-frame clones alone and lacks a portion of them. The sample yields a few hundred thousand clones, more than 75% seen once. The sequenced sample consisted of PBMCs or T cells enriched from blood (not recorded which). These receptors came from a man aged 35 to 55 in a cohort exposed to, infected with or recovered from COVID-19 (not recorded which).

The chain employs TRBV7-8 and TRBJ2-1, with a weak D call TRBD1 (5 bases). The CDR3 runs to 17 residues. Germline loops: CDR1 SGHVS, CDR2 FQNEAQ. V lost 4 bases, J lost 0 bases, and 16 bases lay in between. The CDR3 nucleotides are TGTGCCAGCAGCTCCCTTCGACAGAGGACCTCCTACAATGAGCAGTTCTTC. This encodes CASSSLRQRTSYNEQFF.

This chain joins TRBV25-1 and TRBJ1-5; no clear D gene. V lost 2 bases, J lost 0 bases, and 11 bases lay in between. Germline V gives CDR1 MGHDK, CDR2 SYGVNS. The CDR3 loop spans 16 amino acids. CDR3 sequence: CASSEGYSNSNQPQHF. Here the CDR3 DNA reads TGTGCCAGCAGTGAAGGTTACAGTAATAGCAATCAGCCCCAGCATTTT.

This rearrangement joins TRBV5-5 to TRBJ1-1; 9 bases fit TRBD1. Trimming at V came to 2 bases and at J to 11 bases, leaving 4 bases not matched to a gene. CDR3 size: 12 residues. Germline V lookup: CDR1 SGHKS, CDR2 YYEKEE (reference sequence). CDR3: CASSFADRGAFF. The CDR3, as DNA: TGTGCCAGCAGCTTTGCCGACAGGGGGGCTTTCTTT. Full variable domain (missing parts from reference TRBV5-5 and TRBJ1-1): DAGVTQSPTHLIKTRGQQVTLRCSPISGHKSVSWYQQVLGQGPQFIFQYYEKEERGRGNFPDRFSARQFPNYSSELNVNALLLGDSALYLCASSFADRGAFFGQGTRLTVV.

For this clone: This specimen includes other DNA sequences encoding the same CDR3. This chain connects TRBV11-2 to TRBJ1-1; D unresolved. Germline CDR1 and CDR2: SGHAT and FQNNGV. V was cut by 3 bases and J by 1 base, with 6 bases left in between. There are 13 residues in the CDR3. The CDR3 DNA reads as TGTGCCAGCAGCTTTTCAGGGAACACTGAAGCTTTCTTT. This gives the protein CASSFSGNTEAFF.

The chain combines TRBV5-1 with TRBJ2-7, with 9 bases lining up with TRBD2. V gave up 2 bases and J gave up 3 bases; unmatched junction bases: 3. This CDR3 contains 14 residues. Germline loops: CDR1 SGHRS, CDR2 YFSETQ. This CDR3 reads CASSLLAGGYEQYF. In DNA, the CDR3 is TGCGCCAGCAGCTTACTAGCGGGCGGCTACGAGCAGTACTTC. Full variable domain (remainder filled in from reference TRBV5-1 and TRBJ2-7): KAGVTQTPRYLIKTRGQQVTLSCSPISGHRSVSWYQQTPGQGLQFLFEYFSETQRNKGNFPGRFSGRQFSNSRSEMNVSTLELGDSALYLCASSLLAGGYEQYFGPGTRLTVT.

CDR3 in DNA: TGTGCCAGCAGTTGGGGGGCTGGAAACACCATATATTTT. Its protein product is CASSWGAGNTIYF. The chain recombines TRBV28 with TRBJ1-3, with D possibly TRBD1 on 5 matching bases. V lost 4 bases to trimming and J lost 2 bases, with 6 bases between them. Germline lookup yields CDR1 MDHEN and CDR2 SYDVKM. This CDR3 has 13 amino acids.

The CDR3 DNA reads as TGTGCCAGCCAATCCACAGGGGGCCTTCCCAACGAGCAGTACTTC. As protein: CASQSTGGLPNEQYF. The chain combines TRBV2 with TRBJ2-7, with 9 bases identical to TRBD1. Germline V CDR1 and CDR2: SNHLY, FYNNEI. The CDR3 sequence is 15 residues long. V dropped 8 bases and J dropped 5; count of bases not matched to a gene: 13.

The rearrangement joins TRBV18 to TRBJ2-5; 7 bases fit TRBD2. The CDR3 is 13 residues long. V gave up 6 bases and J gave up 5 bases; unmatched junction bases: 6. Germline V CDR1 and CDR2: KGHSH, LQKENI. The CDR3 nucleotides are TGTGCCAGCTCCCCTATGGGGGGGGAGACCCAGTACTTC. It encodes CASSPMGGETQYF.

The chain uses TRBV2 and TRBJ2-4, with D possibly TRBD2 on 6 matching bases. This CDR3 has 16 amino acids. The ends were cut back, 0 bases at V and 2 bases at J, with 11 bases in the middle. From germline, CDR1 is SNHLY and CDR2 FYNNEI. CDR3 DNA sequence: TGTGCCAGCAGTGAAGCGCTGGGAGGTACCAAAAACATTCAGTACTTC. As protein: CASSEALGGTKNIQYF.

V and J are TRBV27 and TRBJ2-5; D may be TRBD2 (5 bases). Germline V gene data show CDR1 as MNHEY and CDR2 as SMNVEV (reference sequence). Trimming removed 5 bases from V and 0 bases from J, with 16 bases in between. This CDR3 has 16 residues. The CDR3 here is CASSSLRGNYQETQYF. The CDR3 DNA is TGTGCCAGCAGTAGCCTAAGAGGGAATTACCAAGAGACCCAGTACTTC.

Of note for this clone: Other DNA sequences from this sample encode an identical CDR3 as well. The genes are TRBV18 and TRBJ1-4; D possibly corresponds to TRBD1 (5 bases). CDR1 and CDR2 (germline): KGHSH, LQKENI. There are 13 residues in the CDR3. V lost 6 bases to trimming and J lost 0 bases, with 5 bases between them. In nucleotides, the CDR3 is TGTGCCAGCTCCAGGGCAACTAATGAAAAACTGTTTTTT. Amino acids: CASSRATNEKLFF.

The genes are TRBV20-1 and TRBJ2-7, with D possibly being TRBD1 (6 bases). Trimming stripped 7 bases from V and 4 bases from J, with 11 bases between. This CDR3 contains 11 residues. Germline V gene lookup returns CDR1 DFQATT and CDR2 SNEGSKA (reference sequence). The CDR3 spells CSGRQGYEQYF. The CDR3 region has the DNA TGCAGTGGCAGGCAGGGGTACGAGCAGTACTTC.

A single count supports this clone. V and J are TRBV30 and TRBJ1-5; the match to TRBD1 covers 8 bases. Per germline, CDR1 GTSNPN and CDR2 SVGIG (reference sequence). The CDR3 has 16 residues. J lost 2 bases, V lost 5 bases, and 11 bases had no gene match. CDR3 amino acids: CAWGQGGSTRNQPQHF. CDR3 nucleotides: TGTGCCTGGGGACAGGGTGGGTCTACTCGCAATCAGCCCCAGCATTTT.

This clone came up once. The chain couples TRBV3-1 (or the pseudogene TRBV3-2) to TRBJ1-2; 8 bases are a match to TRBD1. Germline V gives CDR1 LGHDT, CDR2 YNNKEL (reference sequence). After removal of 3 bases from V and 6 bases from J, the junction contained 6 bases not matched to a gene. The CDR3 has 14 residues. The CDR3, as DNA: TGTGCCAGCAGCCACGGCGGACAGGGTAATGGCTACACCTTC. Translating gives CASSHGGQGNGYTF.

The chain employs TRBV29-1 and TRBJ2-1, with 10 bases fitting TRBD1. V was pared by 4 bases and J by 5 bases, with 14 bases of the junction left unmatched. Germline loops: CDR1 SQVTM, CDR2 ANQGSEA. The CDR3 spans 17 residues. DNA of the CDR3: TGCAGCGTTGCGCCGGGACAGGGGACCCTGGAAAACAATGAGCAGTTCTTC. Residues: CSVAPGQGTLENNEQFF.

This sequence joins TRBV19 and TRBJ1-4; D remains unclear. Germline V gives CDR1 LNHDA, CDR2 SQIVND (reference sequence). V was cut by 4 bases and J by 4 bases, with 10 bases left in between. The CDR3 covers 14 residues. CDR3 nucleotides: TGTGCCAGTAGTAAGAGGCAGAATAATGAAAAACTGTTTTTT. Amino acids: CASSKRQNNEKLFF. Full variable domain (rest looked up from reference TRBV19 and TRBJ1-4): DGGITQSPKYLFRKEGQNVTLSCEQNLNHDAMYWYRQDPGQGLRLIYYSQIVNDFQKGDIAEGYSVSREKKESFPLTVTSAQKNPTAFYLCASSKRQNNEKLFFGSGTQLSVL.

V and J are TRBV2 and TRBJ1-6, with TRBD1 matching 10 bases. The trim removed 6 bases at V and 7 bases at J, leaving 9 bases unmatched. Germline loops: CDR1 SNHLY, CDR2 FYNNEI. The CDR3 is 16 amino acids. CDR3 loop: CASRTEPGQGNSPLHF. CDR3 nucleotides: TGTGCCAGCAGGACCGAACCGGGACAGGGGAATTCACCCCTCCACTTT.

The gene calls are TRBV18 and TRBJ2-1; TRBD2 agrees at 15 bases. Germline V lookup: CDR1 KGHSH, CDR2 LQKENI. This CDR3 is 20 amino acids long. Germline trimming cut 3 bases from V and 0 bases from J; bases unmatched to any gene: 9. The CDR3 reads CASSPKSGTSGRSSYNEQFF. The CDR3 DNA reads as TGTGCCAGCTCACCCAAGTCCGGGACTAGCGGGAGGAGCTCCTACAATGAGCAGTTCTTC.

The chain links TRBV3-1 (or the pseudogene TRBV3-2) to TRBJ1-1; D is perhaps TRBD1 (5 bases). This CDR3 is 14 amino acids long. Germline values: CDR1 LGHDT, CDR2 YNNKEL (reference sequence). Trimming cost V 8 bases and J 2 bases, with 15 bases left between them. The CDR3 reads CASSVAGRNTEAFF. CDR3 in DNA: TGTGCCAGCTCAGTTGCAGGGCGTAACACTGAAGCTTTCTTT.

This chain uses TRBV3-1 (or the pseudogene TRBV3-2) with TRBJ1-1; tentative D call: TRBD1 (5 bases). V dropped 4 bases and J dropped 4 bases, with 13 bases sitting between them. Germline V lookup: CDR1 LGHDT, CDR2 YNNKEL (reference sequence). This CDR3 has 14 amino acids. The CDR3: CASSREGQGTEAFF. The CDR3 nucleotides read TGTGCCAGCAGCCGAGAGGGGCAGGGCACTGAAGCTTTCTTT.

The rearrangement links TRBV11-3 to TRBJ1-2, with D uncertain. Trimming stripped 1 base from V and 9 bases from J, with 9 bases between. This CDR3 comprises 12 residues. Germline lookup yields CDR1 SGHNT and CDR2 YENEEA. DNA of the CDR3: TGTGCCAGCAGCTTAGTTCCGTCTAGCTACACCTTC. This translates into CASSLVPSSYTF.